Below are 13 T cell receptor beta chains sequenced from a single sample in a study of shared clonotypes between healthy human individuals. Libraries were prepared by immunoSEQ multiplex PCR; TCRdb keeps only in-frame clonotypes and omits some of them. In the table there are hundreds of thousands of clones, around two thirds of which are singletons. The sequenced sample was memory CD4+ T cells sorted from blood. Stated subset: CD45RA-negative fraction. These receptors were obtained from a woman aged 25-40 years in good health.

On this clone: The same CDR3 can be traced to other DNA sequences in this sample. The chain couples TRBV18 to TRBJ2-7, with 9 positions matching TRBD1. The ends lost 6 bases at V and 4 bases at J; junction bases unmatched: 7. The CDR3 runs to 14 residues. Per the germline V gene, CDR1 is KGHSH and CDR2 is LQKENI. CDR3 protein: CASSPATGGYEQYF. The CDR3 DNA follows: TGTGCCAGCTCGCCGGCGACAGGGGGGTACGAGCAGTACTTC.

The chain links TRBV21-1 to TRBJ2-1; TRBD1 was called by the table and not checked on the DNA. TRBV21-1 is a pseudogene. This CDR3 contains 14 residues. CDR3 in DNA: TGTGCCAGCAGGGTACACCATTCCGACAATGAGCAGTTCTTC. Amino acid sequence: CASRVHHSDNEQFF.

This clone was seen a handful of times. CDR3 DNA: TGTGCCAGCAGCTTAGGCGTCTCATTGAACACCGGGGAGCTGTTTTTT. This translates into CASSLGVSLNTGELFF. V usage is TRBV11-2 and J usage is TRBJ2-2, with D hard to call. Germline V lookup: CDR1 SGHAT, CDR2 FQNNGV. Trimming took off 1 base at V and 1 base at J, with 10 bases between the two ends. CDR3 size: 16 residues. The full variable domain, completed using reference TRBV11-2 and TRBJ2-2, is EAGVAQSPRYKIIEKRQSVAFWCNPISGHATLYWYQQILGQGPKLLIQFQNNGVVDDSQLPKDRFSAERLKGVDSTLKIQPAKLEDSAVYLCASSLGVSLNTGELFFGEGSRLTVL.

The chain is built from TRBV7-9 and TRBJ2-4; D may match TRBD1 or TRBD2 (5 bases each). Germline V CDR1 and CDR2: SEHNR, FQNEAQ (reference sequence). V lost 3 bases, J lost 3 bases, and 9 bases lay in between. The CDR3 length is 14 residues. The DNA of the CDR3 is TGTGCCAGCAGCTTCGGGGCTCACAAAAACATTCAGTACTTC. Protein: CASSFGAHKNIQYF.

This clone was counted between two and nine times. Other DNA sequences in this specimen translate into the identical CDR3. The chain joins TRBV5-1 to TRBJ2-3, with 8 bases matching TRBD2. The CDR3 has 18 residues. The J segment lost 0 bases and the V segment lost 4 bases, leaving 13 bases of the junction unmatched. Germline-derived CDR1 and CDR2 are SGHRS and YFSETQ. In DNA, the CDR3 is TGCGCCAGCAGCACCGACTATACTAGCGGACTAAGCACAGATACGCAGTATTTT. Translation gives CASSTDYTSGLSTDTQYF. The full variable domain, with the rest looked up from reference TRBV5-1 and TRBJ2-3, is KAGVTQTPRYLIKTRGQQVTLSCSPISGHRSVSWYQQTPGQGLQFLFEYFSETQRNKGNFPGRFSGRQFSNSRSEMNVSTLELGDSALYLCASSTDYTSGLSTDTQYFGPGTRLTVL.

The chain's CDR3 is CASSLQTGKNYEQYF. The DNA of the CDR3 is TGTGCCAGTAGCCTACAGACAGGGAAAAACTACGAGCAGTACTTC. This rearrangement joins TRBV19 to TRBJ2-7, with 7 positions matching TRBD1. The germline gives CDR1 LNHDA, CDR2 SQIVND (reference sequence). The CDR3 totals 15 residues. Germline trimming cut 6 bases from V and 3 bases from J; bases unmatched to any gene: 11.

The chain joins TRBV28 to TRBJ1-1; D ambiguous. Germline CDR1 and CDR2: MDHEN and SYDVKM. CDR3 size: 14 residues. V gave up 5 bases and J gave up 3 bases, with 13 bases separating them. The CDR3 is CASSNNEGYTEAFF. In DNA, the CDR3 is TGTGCCAGCAGTAACAATGAGGGTTACACTGAAGCTTTCTTT.

A few counts support this clone. This sequence joins TRBV7-9 and TRBJ1-1; 8 bases line up with TRBD1. V dropped 5 bases and J dropped 5; count of bases not matched to a gene: 7. The CDR3 extends over 14 amino acids. Germline CDR1 and CDR2: SEHNR and FQNEAQ (reference sequence). In DNA form, the CDR3 reads TGTGCCAGCAGCCCAGGACAGGGAGGTACTGAAGCTTTCTTT. Translation: CASSPGQGGTEAFF. Using reference TRBV7-9 and TRBJ1-1 for the parts outside the CDR3, the full variable domain is DTGVSQNPRHKITKRGQNVTFRCDPISEHNRLYWYRQTLGQGPEFLTYFQNEAQLEKSRLLSDRFSAERPKGSFSTLEIQRTEQGDSAMYLCASSPGQGGTEAFFGQGTRLTVV.

This chain connects TRBV7-2 to TRBJ2-7; D remains unclear. The ends were cut back, 5 bases at V and 1 base at J, with 15 bases in the middle. This CDR3 is 15 amino acids long. Germline V lookup: CDR1 SGHTA, CDR2 FQGNSA. Written as DNA, the CDR3 is TGTGCCAGCAGCCGCGTGTGGGGTACTTCCTACGAGCAGTACTTC. Translation gives CASSRVWGTSYEQYF.

The chain uses TRBV7-2 and TRBJ2-3; D ambiguous. CDR3 length: 14 residues. V lost 5 bases and J 4 bases, leaving 13 bases between the germline ends. CDR1 is SGHTA, CDR2 FQGNSA, per germline. CDR3 loop: CASSRIRSADTQYF. The CDR3 nucleotides are TGTGCCAGCAGCCGAATCCGGAGCGCAGATACGCAGTATTTT.

The chain joins TRBV5-1 to TRBJ2-4, with 8 bases aligning to TRBD2. This CDR3 contains 16 residues. V lost 0 bases and J lost 5; bases outside the gene matches: 7. The germline V gene has CDR1 SGHRS and CDR2 YFSETQ. As DNA, the CDR3 is TGCGCCAGCAGCTTGGCCACGGGACTAGAAGAAAACATTCAGTACTTC. Its translation is CASSLATGLEENIQYF.

Here the CDR3 reads CASQRGTNTGELFF. CDR3 bases: TGTGCCAGCCAGCGGGGGACGAACACCGGGGAGCTGTTTTTT. The V and J genes are TRBV5-4 and TRBJ2-2; 8 bases are a match to TRBD2. The CDR3 sequence is 14 residues long. The J segment lost 0 bases and the V segment lost 7 bases, leaving 2 bases of the junction unmatched. Germline values: CDR1 SGHNT, CDR2 YYREEE (reference sequence).

This clone has more than one count but fewer than ten. Additional DNA sequences in this sample encode the identical CDR3. V is TRBV4-1 and J is TRBJ1-1; tentatively, D is TRBD1 (5 bases). V lost 1 base, J lost 3 bases, and 12 bases lay in between. This CDR3 contains 15 residues. Per the germline V gene, CDR1 is MGHRA and CDR2 is YSYEKL. In DNA form, the CDR3 reads TGCGCCAGCAGCCAAGGAAGGGGCGGGTACACTGAAGCTTTCTTT. It codes for CASSQGRGGYTEAFF.